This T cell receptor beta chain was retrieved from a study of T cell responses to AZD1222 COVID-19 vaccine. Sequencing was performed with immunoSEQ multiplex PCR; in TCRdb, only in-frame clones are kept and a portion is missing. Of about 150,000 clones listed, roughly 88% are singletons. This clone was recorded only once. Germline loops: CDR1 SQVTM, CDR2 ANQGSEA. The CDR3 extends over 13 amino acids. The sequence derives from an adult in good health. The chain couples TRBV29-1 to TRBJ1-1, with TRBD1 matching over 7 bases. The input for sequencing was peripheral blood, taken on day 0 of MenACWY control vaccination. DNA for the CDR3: TGCAGTTGCCGGGGACAGTTGAACACTGAAGCTTTCTTT. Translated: CSCRGQLNTEAFF.